This section outlines one T cell receptor (beta chain) sequence together with its context. No antigen is known for it. A universal primer site arose from template switching, and cDNA bore unique molecular identifiers. TCRdb used MiXCR to reprocess the 5' RACE reads, holding one entry per CDR3 protein. The table has some 900,000 distinct CDR3 sequences, 9% to 15% seen once; the top ten hold around 1.5%. All of the donors were Caucasians in good health. The trim removed 7 bases at V and 0 bases at J, leaving 3 bases unmatched. This CDR3 comprises 13 residues. Germline V gene data show CDR1 as DFQATT and CDR2 as SNEGSKA (reference sequence). The source of the sample is a study of identical twins. Findings and limits, study-wide: There were fewer insertions in abundant cord blood beta clonotypes, but memory repertoires showed no such pattern.

Separately, the same data were catalogued under a study of yellow fever vaccine responses in identical twins.

The rearrangement joins TRBV20-1 to TRBJ1-5; 7 nucleotides align to TRBD1. The sequenced sample was PBMCs. This receptor was identified in a woman between 18 and 29 years old in good health. The CDR3 DNA reads TGCAGTGTCCAGGGGGATAGCAATCAGCCCCAGCATTTT. Translating gives CSVQGDSNQPQHF.